This T cell receptor (beta chain) appears in the sequencing data of a study of T cell responses to AZD1222 COVID-19 vaccine. Findings of the study overall: Two AZD1222 doses significantly raised spike-specific TCR breadth and depth over controls. In a largely white British group with more females than males, clonal diversity was possibly underestimated. Samples come after the peak T cell response, not at day 14.

Assay: immunoSEQ multiplex PCR; the TCRdb copy retains only in-frame clones and omits some. The profile shows around 8,000 clones, roughly 88% of them singletons. Second-dose recipients at about 4 or about 12 weeks were treated as one pooled group. As regards this clone: Its antigen is undetermined.

This clonotype was obtained from an adult who received the AZD1222 COVID-19 vaccine. The starting material was peripheral blood, obtained 28 days after the second AZD1222 dose.

CDR3 nucleotide sequence: TGTGCCAGCAGCTTCTACAATGAGCAGTTCTTC. As protein: CASSFYNEQFF. The chain carries TRBV7-2 and TRBJ2-1; the D is unclear. Trimming shortened V by 3 bases and J by 3 bases, and 0 bases separated the two germline ends. The CDR3 is 11 amino acids. Germline lookup yields CDR1 SGHTA and CDR2 FQGNSA.